This T cell receptor (beta chain) was sequenced for a study of T-cell reconstitution after alpha-beta-depleted transplantation in children. Study conclusions and caveats: One year after transplant, T-cell counts and diversity came mostly from newly produced T cells. From surviving recipient T cells and thymic progenitors came the high day-60 TCRbeta diversity observed in some patients. Several hundred expanded graft clones reportedly gave rise to the alpha-beta T cells present about two months after transplant.

The authors prepared the TCRbeta library with unique molecular identifiers. MiXCR was run by TCRdb on the PCR reads, yielding one entry per CDR3 protein. The table lists about 420,000 distinct CDR3 sequences, roughly 16% of them singletons. Remarks on this clonotype: No antigen is known for it.

The V end lost 1 base, the J end lost 1 base, and 11 bases lay between the germline ends. CDR1 and CDR2 (germline): MGHDK, SYGVNS. This CDR3 has 16 residues. The clonotype was recovered from a boy younger than two who had a stem cell transplant for Wiskott-Aldrich syndrome, so the T cells may come from the graft donor. The starting material was PBMCs, mostly from graft donor cells, obtained 360 days after TCRalphabeta/CD19-depleted stem cell transplant. The chain joins TRBV25-1 to TRBJ2-4; unclear D gene. The CDR3 DNA reads as TGTGCCAGCAGTGAATCGACTTCTGGGGCCAAAAACATTCAGTACTTC. This translates into CASSESTSGAKNIQYF.